The 15 T cell receptor beta chains below all came from one sample that was sequenced in a study of graft-versus-host responses after intestinal transplantation. Method: immunoSEQ multiplex PCR; TCRdb's copy keeps in-frame clones and lacks some. The sample holds some 70,000 clones; approximately 92% are singletons and the top ten take roughly 6.7%. The input for sequencing was bone marrow, taken 734 days after intestinal transplantation. Receptors were obtained from a human patient who received an intestinal transplant, so some T cells may come from the graft donor.

The J gene is TRBJ2-2, the V gene TRBV15; D not certain. Germline CDR1 reads LNHNV; CDR2 reads YYDKDF (reference sequence). The V and J ends lost 1 base and 4 bases respectively, with 16 bases between them. The CDR3 length is 17 residues. The CDR3 DNA reads as TGTGCCACCAGCAGAGCCCCACTACAGACGGGCACCGGGGAGCTGTTTTTT. Translated: CATSRAPLQTGTGELFF.

The gene calls are TRBV2 and TRBJ2-5; D may be TRBD2 (5 bases). Trimming left V 11 bases short and J 2 bases short, with 15 bases between. CDR3 length equals 13 residues. Germline V gene sequence: CDR1 SNHLY, CDR2 FYNNEI. Here the CDR3 DNA reads TGTGCCGGCAAACTTACGGGGCAAGAGACCCAGTACTTC. Amino acids: CAGKLTGQETQYF. Variable domain in full (rest from reference TRBV2 and TRBJ2-5): EPEVTQTPSHQVTQMGQEVILRCVPISNHLYFYWYRQILGQKVEFLVSFYNNEISEKSEIFDDQFSVERPDGSNFTLKIRSTKLEDSAMYFCAGKLTGQETQYFGPGTRLLVL.

V is TRBV28 and J is TRBJ1-6; D unresolved. The CDR3 consists of 13 residues. V dropped 10 bases and J dropped 3 bases, with 10 bases sitting between them. The germline V gene encodes CDR1 MDHEN and CDR2 SYDVKM. The CDR3 DNA is TGTGCCACCTGCAAGAACTATAATTCACCCCTCCACTTT. It is translated as CATCKNYNSPLHF.

The chain employs TRBV11-2 and TRBJ2-7; D gene unclear. V gave up 2 bases and J gave up 0 bases, with 11 bases separating them. This CDR3 spans 15 amino acids. CDR1 is SGHAT, CDR2 FQNNGV, per germline. The CDR3 loop is CASSLRISSSYEQYF. CDR3 in DNA: TGTGCCAGCAGCTTAAGGATATCCAGCTCCTACGAGCAGTACTTC.

This clone was found once. This sample includes further DNA sequences coding for the same CDR3. The chain links TRBV9 to TRBJ2-3; D not certain. The CDR3 extends over 15 amino acids. Trimming took 2 bases from V and 1 from J, leaving 11 bases between them. Germline V CDR1 and CDR2: SGDLS, YYNGEE. The CDR3 DNA is TGTGCCAGCAGCGTTGAAGGGTTTCGCACAGATACGCAGTATTTT. It is translated as CASSVEGFRTDTQYF.

The chain couples TRBV7-9 to TRBJ1-5; the D is unclear. Per the germline V gene, CDR1 is SEHNR and CDR2 is FQNEAQ (reference sequence). Trimming left V 1 base short and J 1 base short, with 8 bases between. This CDR3 region has 15 residues. CDR3 protein: CASSLEGMSNQPQHF. DNA for the CDR3: TGTGCCAGCAGCTTAGAGGGTATGAGCAATCAGCCCCAGCATTTT.

The chain joins TRBV28 to TRBJ2-2, with D tentatively TRBD2 (6 bases). CDR1 and CDR2 from the germline V gene are MDHEN and SYDVKM. Trimming took off 10 bases at V and 4 bases at J, with 19 bases between the two ends. The CDR3 totals 15 residues. CDR3 nucleotides: TGTGCCACCGACACCGGAGGGAGTGGCACCGGGGAGCTGTTTTTT. The encoded protein is CATDTGGSGTGELFF.

A note on this clone: This specimen includes other DNA sequences encoding the same CDR3. The genes are TRBV28 and TRBJ2-1; 10 positions match TRBD2. The V gene end was trimmed by 7 bases and the J gene end by 3 bases; junction bases not matched to a gene: 6. Germline V gene lookup returns CDR1 MDHEN and CDR2 SYDVKM. This CDR3 contains 15 residues. The CDR3 nucleotides read TGTGCCAGCAACAGGCTAGCGGGGGACTACAATGAGCAGTTCTTC. It yields the protein CASNRLAGDYNEQFF.

The gene calls are TRBV19 and TRBJ2-7; D is perhaps TRBD2 (6 bases). From germline, CDR1 is LNHDA and CDR2 SQIVND (reference sequence). This CDR3 region has 12 residues. Trimming stripped 5 bases from V and 3 bases from J, with 8 bases between. The chain's CDR3 is CASSAGGYEQYF. The CDR3 bases are TGTGCCAGTAGTGCCGGGGGCTACGAGCAGTACTTC.

A note on this clone: The junction differs from germline at one of its ends, possibly a read error. The rearrangement uses TRBV30 and TRBJ1-1; D unresolved. In germline, CDR1 is GTSNPN, CDR2 SVGIG (reference sequence). The CDR3 length is 11 residues. The CDR3 DNA reads TGTGCCCTGGGGTCGGTTAAACGCGGAATCTTT. It specifies CALGSVKRGIF.

CDR3 nucleotide sequence: TGCAGCGTTGCAGGGATAGCAGATACGCAGTATTTT. Its translation is CSVAGIADTQYF. J is TRBJ2-3 and V is TRBV29-1; D is perhaps TRBD1 (5 bases). The germline CDR1 and CDR2 sequences are SQVTM and ANQGSEA. Trimming took off 4 bases at V and 4 bases at J, with 9 bases between the two ends. The CDR3 is 12 amino acids.

The chain has TRBV7-2 and TRBJ2-1; 10 bases agree with TRBD2. In germline, CDR1 is SGHTA, CDR2 FQGNSA. Losses at the gene ends were 8 bases for V and 4 bases for J; bases not matched to a gene: 8. The CDR3 is 15 amino acids. CDR3 loop: CASREAGLAYNEQFF. In DNA, the CDR3 is TGTGCCAGCCGCGAGGCGGGACTAGCGTACAATGAGCAGTTCTTC. Supplemented by reference TRBV7-2 and TRBJ2-1, the full variable domain reads GAGVSQSPSNKVTEKGKDVELRCDPISGHTALYWYRQSLGQGLEFLIYFQGNSAPDKSGLPSDRFSAERTGGSVSTLTIQRTQQEDSAVYLCASREAGLAYNEQFFGPGTRLTVL.

The chain links TRBV11-2 to TRBJ1-2, with TRBD1 identical over 7 bases. V gave up 0 bases and J gave up 5 bases; unmatched junction bases: 12. The CDR3 contains 17 residues. Germline CDR1 SGHAT, CDR2 FQNNGV. CDR3: CASSLDLGQERLYGYTF. The DNA for the CDR3 is TGTGCCAGCAGCTTAGATCTAGGACAGGAGCGACTATATGGCTACACCTTC.

V is TRBV19 and J is TRBJ2-5; no clear D gene. The CDR3 has 13 amino acids. The V end lost 8 bases, the J end lost 5 bases, and 15 bases lay between the germline ends. CDR1 LNHDA and CDR2 SQIVND come from the germline V gene (reference sequence). The CDR3 DNA follows: TGTGCCAGTCAGGCCCCTAACAGTGAGACCCAGTACTTC. Amino acids: CASQAPNSETQYF. The variable domain in full, with the rest retrieved from reference TRBV19 and TRBJ2-5, is DGGITQSPKYLFRKEGQNVTLSCEQNLNHDAMYWYRQDPGQGLRLIYYSQIVNDFQKGDIAEGYSVSREKKESFPLTVTSAQKNPTAFYLCASQAPNSETQYFGPGTRLLVL.

This clone was recorded only once. The J gene is TRBJ2-1, the V gene TRBV7-3; D not resolved. The CDR3 length is 13 residues. V shed 6 bases and J shed 5 bases, with 11 bases lying between them. Germline V gene lookup returns CDR1 SGHTA and CDR2 FQGTGA. CDR3: CASSSFDDNEQFF. The CDR3 DNA is TGTGCCAGCAGTTCCTTTGATGACAATGAGCAGTTCTTC.